This is a list of T cell receptor beta chains from one sample in a study of blood T cell repertoires in COVID-19. TCRdb's copy holds only in-frame clones and misses some; the assay was immunoSEQ multiplex PCR. The sample holds under 450,000 clones, 90% to 95% seen once. The material sequenced was PBMCs or T cells enriched from blood (not recorded which). These receptors were obtained from a woman aged 40 to 55 who had been exposed to COVID-19. Each CDR3 is given with its conserved first and last residue. The order of the fields is J gene, clone size, V gene, D gene, CDR3 length, CDR3 protein, CDR3 DNA. A D gene is named only where the DNA matches it firmly. Size values are once, few and many counts, or a class for expanded clones, and some rows have none.

TRBJ1-1 NA TRBV27 TRBD1 15 CASSHSTGVWTEAFF TGTGCCAGCAGCCACTCGACAGGGGTGTGGACTGAAGCTTTCTTT
TRBJ2-2 few TRBV9 TRBD1 15 CASSRGQGGTGELFF TGTGCCAGCAGCCGAGGACAGGGCGGCACCGGGGAGCTGTTTTTT
TRBJ2-2 NA TRBV5-6 NA 15 CASSLRRPNTGELFF TGTGCCAGCAGCCTCCGCAGGCCGAACACCGGGGAGCTGTTTTTT
TRBJ1-2 once TRBV5-1 TRBD1 15 CASSLAPDRVDGYTF TGCGCCAGCAGCTTGGCCCCGGACAGGGTGGATGGCTACACCTTC
TRBJ1-5 NA TRBV29-1 TRBD1 12 CSAGQDNQPQHF TGCAGCGCTGGACAGGACAATCAGCCCCAGCATTTT
TRBJ1-2 NA TRBV5-5 TRBD1 15 CASSSGTGGRYGYTF TGTGCCAGCAGCTCGGGGACAGGGGGACGGTATGGCTACACCTTC
TRBJ2-5 NA TRBV5-4 TRBD1 17 CASSKESDRVGWETQYF TGTGCCAGCAGCAAGGAGTCCGACAGGGTTGGTTGGGAGACCCAGTACTTC
TRBJ1-4 once TRBV5-4 TRBD1 15 CASSSGTGFNEKLFF TGTGCCAGCAGCTCGGGGACAGGTTTTAATGAAAAACTGTTTTTT
TRBJ2-7 NA TRBV2 NA 11 CASTRVYEQYF TGTGCCAGCACCAGGGTCTACGAGCAGTACTTC
TRBJ1-5 NA TRBV29-1 TRBD1 13 CSVGGSGNQPQHF TGCAGCGTAGGGGGCTCGGGCAATCAGCCCCAGCATTTT
TRBJ1-2 NA TRBV5-1 TRBD1 15 CASSLAGTGGGGYTF TGCGCCAGCAGCTTAGCCGGGACAGGGGGCGGTGGCTACACCTTC
TRBJ1-4 NA TRBV27 NA 15 CASSPSGVINEKLFF TGTGCCAGCAGCCCATCCGGGGTGATAAATGAAAAACTGTTTTTT
TRBJ1-2 NA TRBV15 TRBD1 15 CATSRSEQGLEGYTF TGTGCCACCAGCAGATCCGAACAGGGGCTAGAGGGCTACACCTTC
TRBJ1-5 once TRBV19 TRBD1 15 CASKDRTIPNQPQHF TGTGCCAGCAAGGACAGGACGATTCCCAATCAGCCCCAGCATTTT
TRBJ2-7 NA TRBV5-1 NA 14 CASSGGLTRDEQYF TGCGCCAGCAGTGGGGGGTTAACGCGGGACGAGCAGTACTTC
TRBJ1-4 NA TRBV18 NA 12 CASSASGEKLFF TGTGCCAGCTCAGCAAGCGGGGAAAAACTGTTTTTT
TRBJ1-5 NA TRBV24-1 NA 13 CATSDWEYGPQHF TGTGCCACCAGTGATTGGGAGTATGGGCCCCAGCATTTT
TRBJ2-7 NA TRBV11-2 NA 18 CASSLGDGRSLRVYEQYF TGTGCCAGCAGCTTAGGAGATGGGAGGTCCCTAAGGGTCTACGAGCAGTACTTC
TRBJ2-3 NA TRBV7-9 TRBD2 15 CASSPTSGRTDTQYF TGTGCCAGCAGCCCCACTAGCGGGAGGACAGATACGCAGTATTTT
TRBJ1-2 NA TRBV27 TRBD1 16 CASSAKGQGFYGGYTF TGTGCCAGCAGTGCAAAGGGACAGGGGTTTTATGGTGGCTACACCTTC
TRBJ2-7 NA TRBV5-1 TRBD1 15 CASRAGTGGSYEQYF TGCGCCAGCAGAGCCGGGACAGGGGGCTCCTACGAGCAGTACTTC
TRBJ2-2 NA TRBV7-2 NA 14 CASSPRQDTGELFF TGTGCCAGCAGCCCCAGGCAAGACACCGGGGAGCTGTTTTTT
TRBJ1-2 NA TRBV9 TRBD1 15 CASSNRAGQRTGYTF TGTGCCAGCAGCAACCGGGCGGGACAGAGGACAGGCTACACCTTC
TRBJ2-2 NA TRBV27 TRBD2 15 CASGFSGRNTGELFF TGTGCCAGCGGATTTAGCGGGAGGAACACCGGGGAGCTGTTTTTT
TRBJ2-3 NA TRBV3-1/TRBV3-2 TRBD1 14 CASSLRGYGDTQYF TGTGCCAGCAGTCTCAGGGGGTACGGAGATACGCAGTATTTT
TRBJ2-7 NA TRBV27 TRBD2 13 CASSFSGTYEQYF TGTGCCAGCAGTTTTAGCGGGACCTACGAGCAGTACTTC
TRBJ1-3 NA TRBV6-1 NA 14 CASSEISSGNTIYF TGTGCCAGCAGTGAAATCTCTTCTGGAAACACCATATATTTT
TRBJ1-2 NA TRBV19 TRBD1 15 CASSFDRAQNYGYTF TGTGCCAGTAGTTTCGACAGGGCACAGAACTATGGCTACACCTTC
TRBJ1-2 NA TRBV27 NA 12 CASKGGSMSYTF TGTGCCAGCAAGGGCGGGAGCATGAGCTACACCTTC
TRBJ1-2 NA TRBV15 NA 15 CATSRDGSTKRGYTF TGTGCCACCAGCAGAGATGGATCAACTAAACGGGGCTACACCTTC
TRBJ1-4 NA TRBV27 NA 13 CASSLSRGEKLFF TGTGCCAGCAGTTTATCGCGGGGGGAAAAACTGTTTTTT
TRBJ2-7 NA TRBV4-3 NA 13 CASSHWQAYEQYF TGCGCCAGCAGCCATTGGCAGGCCTACGAGCAGTACTTC
TRBJ2-1 NA TRBV24-1 TRBD2 16 CATSGGLAASYNEQFF TGTGCCACCAGTGGGGGACTAGCGGCTTCCTACAATGAGCAGTTCTTC
TRBJ1-1 NA TRBV12-3/TRBV12-4 NA 12 CASSLFRGEAFF TGTGCCAGCAGTTTATTTAGAGGGGAAGCTTTCTTT
TRBJ2-2 NA TRBV5-5 TRBD2 17 CASSRTGTSSGAGELFF TGTGCCAGCAGCCGTACCGGGACTAGCTCGGGCGCCGGGGAGCTGTTTTTT
TRBJ2-3 NA TRBV3-1/TRBV3-2 TRBD1 14 CASSPLGGQDTQYF TGTGCCAGCAGCCCCTTAGGGGGACAGGATACGCAGTATTTT
TRBJ2-3 once TRBV6-5 NA 15 CASSSPAGPGDTQYF TGTGCCAGCAGTTCCCCGGCGGGGCCGGGAGATACGCAGTATTTT
TRBJ1-1 NA TRBV29-1 TRBD1 13 CSVGGQGSTEAFF TGCAGCGTCGGGGGACAGGGGAGCACTGAAGCTTTCTTT
TRBJ2-3 NA TRBV5-1 NA 15 CASSLGLLLSDTQYF TGCGCCAGCAGCTTGGGACTCCTCTTGTCAGATACGCAGTATTTT
TRBJ1-6 NA TRBV4-3 TRBD1 15 CASSHHRDRDSPLHF TGCGCCAGCAGCCATCACCGGGACAGGGATTCACCCCTCCACTTT
TRBJ2-1 NA TRBV5-1 TRBD2 17 CASSFGRTSGLYNEQFF TGCGCCAGCAGCTTCGGACGGACTAGCGGCCTATACAATGAGCAGTTCTTC
TRBJ1-4 NA TRBV7-2 NA 14 CASSLNGGNEKLFF TGTGCCAGCAGCCTTAATGGGGGGAATGAAAAACTGTTTTTT
TRBJ1-1 NA TRBV7-2 NA 15 CASSFTGGRDTEAFF TGTGCCAGCAGCTTTACCGGGGGGAGGGACACTGAAGCTTTCTTT
TRBJ2-7 NA TRBV4-2 NA 15 CASSQGTWTVREQYF TGTGCCAGCAGCCAAGGAACCTGGACAGTCCGCGAGCAGTACTTC
TRBJ1-1 NA TRBV6-5 TRBD1 15 CASSQRTGGPTEAFF TGTGCCAGCAGTCAAAGGACAGGGGGCCCCACTGAAGCTTTCTTT
TRBJ2-3 NA TRBV28 NA 14 CASSLERGTDTQYF TGTGCCAGCAGTTTGGAGCGGGGCACAGATACGCAGTATTTT
TRBJ2-7 NA TRBV6-5 NA 12 CASSLQGHEQYF TGTGCCAGCAGCCTACAGGGCCACGAGCAGTACTTC
TRBJ1-5 NA TRBV6-1 NA 15 CASSEGTWGNQPQHF TGTGCCAGCAGTGAAGGGACATGGGGCAATCAGCCCCAGCATTTT
TRBJ1-5 NA TRBV2 TRBD1 14 CASRVGGVDQPQHF TGTGCCAGCAGGGTAGGGGGCGTAGATCAGCCCCAGCATTTT
TRBJ2-1 NA TRBV20-1 NA 18 CSASTVGNRVRSYNEQFF TGCAGTGCTAGTACGGTGGGCAACAGGGTTAGGTCCTACAATGAGCAGTTCTTC
TRBJ2-7 NA TRBV7-8 TRBD2 15 CASSLKYGGAYEQYF TGTGCCAGCAGCTTAAAGTACGGGGGGGCCTACGAGCAGTACTTC
TRBJ1-1 NA TRBV5-1 NA 12 CASSSSGKEAFF TGCGCCAGCAGCTCCTCAGGGAAAGAAGCTTTCTTT
TRBJ1-5 NA TRBV12-3/TRBV12-4 NA 13 CASSLQGNQPQHF TGTGCCAGCAGTTTACAGGGGAATCAGCCCCAGCATTTT
TRBJ2-2 NA TRBV15 NA 17 CATSYTGTRAGTGELFF TGTGCCACCAGCTATACCGGGACACGCGCTGGGACCGGGGAGCTGTTTTTT
TRBJ1-2 many TRBV19 TRBD1 14 CASRGRQGRRGYTF TGTGCCAGTAGGGGAAGACAGGGGCGTCGTGGCTACACCTTC
TRBJ1-1 NA TRBV5-5 NA 15 CASSLTVIMNTEAFF TGTGCCAGCAGCTTAACAGTGATCATGAACACTGAAGCTTTCTTT
TRBJ1-1 NA TRBV19 NA 15 CASTDSRVHYTEAFF TGTGCCAGTACCGACAGCAGGGTCCACTACACTGAAGCTTTCTTT
TRBJ1-1 NA TRBV19 NA 13 CASSRTDNTEAFF TGTGCCAGTAGCCGGACAGACAACACTGAAGCTTTCTTT
TRBJ1-2 once TRBV19 NA 14 CASTPGTVLYGYTF TGTGCCAGTACCCCCGGGACTGTCCTCTATGGCTACACCTTC